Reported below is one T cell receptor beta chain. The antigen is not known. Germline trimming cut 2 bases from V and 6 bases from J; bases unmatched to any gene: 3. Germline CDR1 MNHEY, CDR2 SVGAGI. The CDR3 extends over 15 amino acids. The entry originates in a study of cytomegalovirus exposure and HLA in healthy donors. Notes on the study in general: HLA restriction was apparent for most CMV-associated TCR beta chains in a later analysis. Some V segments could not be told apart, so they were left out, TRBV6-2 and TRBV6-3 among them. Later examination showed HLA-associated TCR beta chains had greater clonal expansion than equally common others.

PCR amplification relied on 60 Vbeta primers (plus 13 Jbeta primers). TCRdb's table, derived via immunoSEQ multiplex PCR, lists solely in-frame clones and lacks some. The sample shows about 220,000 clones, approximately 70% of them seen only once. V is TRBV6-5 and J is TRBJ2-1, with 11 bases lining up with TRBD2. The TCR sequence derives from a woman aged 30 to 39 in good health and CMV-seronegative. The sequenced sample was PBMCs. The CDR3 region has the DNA TGTGCCAGCAGTTACGTAGCGGGGGGGCCCAATGAGCAGTTCTTC. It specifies CASSYVAGGPNEQFF.